This record looks at one T cell receptor beta chain sequence and its context. What it recognizes is unknown. The table came from immunoSEQ multiplex PCR; TCRdb's copy has only in-frame clones and leaves some out. The table lists 150,000 to 200,000 clones, around 93% of them singletons. The data belong to a study of T cell responses to AZD1222 COVID-19 vaccine. Study-level findings and limits: It should be noted that donors were predominantly white British and more often female, and clonal diversity was possibly underestimated. Spike-specific TCRs gained breadth and depth after people received two AZD1222 doses.

The germline V gene has CDR1 LNHDA and CDR2 SQIVND (reference sequence). This CDR3 has 13 amino acids. V lost 7 bases, J lost 6 bases, and 7 bases stayed unmatched. This sequence was found in an adult in good health. V and J are TRBV19 and TRBJ1-2; 8 nucleotides match TRBD1. The sequencing here drew on peripheral blood, taken on day 0 of AZD1222 vaccination. The CDR3 sequence: CASTSQGANGYTF. CDR3 DNA sequence: TGTGCCAGTACTAGCCAGGGGGCGAATGGCTACACCTTC.